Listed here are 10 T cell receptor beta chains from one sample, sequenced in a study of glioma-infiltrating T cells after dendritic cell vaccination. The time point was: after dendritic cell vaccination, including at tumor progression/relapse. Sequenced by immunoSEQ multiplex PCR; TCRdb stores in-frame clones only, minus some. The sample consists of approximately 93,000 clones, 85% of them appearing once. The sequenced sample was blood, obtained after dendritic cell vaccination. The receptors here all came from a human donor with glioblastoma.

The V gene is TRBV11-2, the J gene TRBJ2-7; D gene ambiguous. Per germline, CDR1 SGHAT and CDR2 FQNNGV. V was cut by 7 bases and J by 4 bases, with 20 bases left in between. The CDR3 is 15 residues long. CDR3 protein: CASTQDPGTYYEQYF. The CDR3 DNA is TGTGCCAGCACTCAAGACCCAGGAACATATTACGAGCAGTACTTC.

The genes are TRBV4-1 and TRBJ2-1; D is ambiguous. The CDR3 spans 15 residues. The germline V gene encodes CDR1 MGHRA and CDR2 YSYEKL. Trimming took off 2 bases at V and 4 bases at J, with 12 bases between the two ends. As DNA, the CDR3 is TGCGCCAGCAGCCAACCTAGAATGAATTACAATGAGCAGTTCTTC. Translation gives CASSQPRMNYNEQFF.

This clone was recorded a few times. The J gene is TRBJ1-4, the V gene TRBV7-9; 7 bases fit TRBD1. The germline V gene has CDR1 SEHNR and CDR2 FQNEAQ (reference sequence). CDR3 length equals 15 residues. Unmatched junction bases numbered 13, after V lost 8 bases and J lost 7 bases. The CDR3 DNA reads TGTGCCAGCGGAGAAGTTGGGGCAGGGGGTGAAAAACTGTTTTTT. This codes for CASGEVGAGGEKLFF.

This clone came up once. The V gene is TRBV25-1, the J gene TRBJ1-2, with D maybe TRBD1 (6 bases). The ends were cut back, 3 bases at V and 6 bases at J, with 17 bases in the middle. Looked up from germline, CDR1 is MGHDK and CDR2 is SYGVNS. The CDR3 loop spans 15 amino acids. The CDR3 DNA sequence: TGTGCCAGCAGTGATCTCCAGGGGATTGGAGATGGCTACACCTTC. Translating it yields CASSDLQGIGDGYTF.

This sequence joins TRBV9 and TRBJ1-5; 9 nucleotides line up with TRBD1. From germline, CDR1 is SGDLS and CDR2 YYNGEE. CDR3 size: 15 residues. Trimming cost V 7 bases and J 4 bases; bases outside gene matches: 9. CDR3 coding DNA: TGTGCCAGCGATCCCTCCGGGACAGGGAATCAGCCCCAGCATTTT. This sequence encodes CASDPSGTGNQPQHF.

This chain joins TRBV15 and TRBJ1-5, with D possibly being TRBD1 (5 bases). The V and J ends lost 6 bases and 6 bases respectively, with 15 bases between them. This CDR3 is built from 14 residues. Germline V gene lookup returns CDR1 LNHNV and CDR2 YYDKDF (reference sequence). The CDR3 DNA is TGTGCCACCAGTGACGGGGACTCTTCTCAGCCCCAGCATTTT. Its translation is CATSDGDSSQPQHF.

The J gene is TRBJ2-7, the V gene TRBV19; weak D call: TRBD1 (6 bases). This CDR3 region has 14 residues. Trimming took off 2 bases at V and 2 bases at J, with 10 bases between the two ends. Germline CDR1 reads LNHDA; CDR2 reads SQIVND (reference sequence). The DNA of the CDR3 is TGTGCCAGTAGTATATTCGCAGGGGCCTACGAGCAGTACTTC. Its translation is CASSIFAGAYEQYF.

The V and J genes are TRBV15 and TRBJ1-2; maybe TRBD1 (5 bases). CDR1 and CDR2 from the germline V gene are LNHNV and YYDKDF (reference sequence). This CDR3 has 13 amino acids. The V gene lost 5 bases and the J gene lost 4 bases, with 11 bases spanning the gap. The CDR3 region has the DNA TGTGCCACCAGCCCCAGGGTGGGCTATGGCTACACCTTC. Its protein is CATSPRVGYGYTF.

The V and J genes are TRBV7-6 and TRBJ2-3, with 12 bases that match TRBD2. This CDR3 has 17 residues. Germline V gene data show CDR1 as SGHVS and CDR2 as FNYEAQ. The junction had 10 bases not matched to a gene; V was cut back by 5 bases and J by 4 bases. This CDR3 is CASSLGLAGSGPDTQYF. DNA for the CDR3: TGTGCCAGCAGCCTCGGACTAGCGGGATCCGGACCAGATACGCAGTATTTT.

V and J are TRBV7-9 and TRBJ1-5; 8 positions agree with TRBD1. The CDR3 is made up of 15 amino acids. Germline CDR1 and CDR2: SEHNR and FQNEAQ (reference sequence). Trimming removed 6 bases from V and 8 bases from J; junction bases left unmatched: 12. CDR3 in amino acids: CASRQGQGTIEPQHF. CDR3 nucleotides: TGTGCCAGCAGACAAGGACAGGGAACGATTGAGCCCCAGCATTTT.